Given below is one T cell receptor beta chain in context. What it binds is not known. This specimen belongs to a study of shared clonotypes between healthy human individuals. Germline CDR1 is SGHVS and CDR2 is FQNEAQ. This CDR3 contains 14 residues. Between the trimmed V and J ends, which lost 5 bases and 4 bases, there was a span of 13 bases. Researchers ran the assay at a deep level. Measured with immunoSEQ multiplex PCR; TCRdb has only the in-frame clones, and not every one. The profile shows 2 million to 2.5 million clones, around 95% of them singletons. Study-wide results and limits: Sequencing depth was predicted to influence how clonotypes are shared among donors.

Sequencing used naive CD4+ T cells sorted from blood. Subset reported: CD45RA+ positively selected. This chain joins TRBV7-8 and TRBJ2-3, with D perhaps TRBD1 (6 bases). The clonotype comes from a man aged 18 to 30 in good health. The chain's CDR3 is CASSKGSGADTQYF. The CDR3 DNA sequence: TGTGCCAGCAGCAAAGGATCAGGGGCAGATACGCAGTATTTT.